A single count supports the clone carrying this T cell receptor beta chain. This specimen belongs to a study of blood T cell repertoires in COVID-19. Seattle enrolled patients during active infection and tracked them longitudinally. The protocol was immunoSEQ multiplex PCR, while the TCRdb copy is restricted to in-frame clones and leaves out a portion. The sample includes hundreds of thousands of clones, roughly 90% of them seen just once. Input material: peripheral blood. The clonotype was recovered from a man aged 18 to 30 with COVID-19, enrolled during active disease.

CDR3 protein: CASSLRQGAAFDTGELFF. The CDR3 coding sequence is TGTGCCAGCAGCTTACGACAGGGGGCAGCTTTTGACACCGGGGAGCTGTTTTTT. This chain joins TRBV7-2 and TRBJ2-2; TRBD1 aligns across 10 bases. CDR3 length equals 18 residues. V gave up 2 bases and J gave up 3 bases; unmatched junction bases: 9. From germline, CDR1 is SGHTA and CDR2 FQGNSA.